This T cell receptor (beta chain) comes out of a study of cytomegalovirus exposure and HLA in healthy donors. Study-wide results and limits: Researchers counted around 160 TCR beta chains as cytomegalovirus-associated. Rarity held for most TCR sequences, but there were some public TCRs that occurred in many donors.

The germline V gene encodes CDR1 LGHNA and CDR2 YSLEER. Trimming shortened V by 2 bases and J by 14 bases, and 16 bases separated the two germline ends. CDR3 size: 13 residues. Assay used: immunoSEQ multiplex PCR; TCRdb lists only in-frame clones, some missing. The sample lists 100,000 to 150,000 clones; around 96% were seen once. A remark on this clone: The antigen remains undetermined.

The sequencing sample was made of PBMCs. The chain is built from TRBV4-3 and TRBJ2-1, with D possibly matching TRBD1 (6 bases). This clonotype originated in a young man in good health and CMV-seronegative. The CDR3 region is CASSQNRDTTKFF. The CDR3 nucleotides are TGCGCCAGCAGCCAAAACCGGGACACCACCAAGTTCTTC.